The clone carrying this T cell receptor (beta chain) has ten or more counts. The target antigen is unknown. The record originates from a study of T cell repertoires in cytomegalovirus infection. On the study more broadly: Through public TCR beta signatures, both CMV infection and matching HLA type were indicated. Study outcomes and limitations: Individuals carrying CMV plus the relevant HLA were identified by cumulative frequency of public TCR beta families. Clonotype analysis showed dominance of the ex vivo response by HLA-C-restricted CMV-specific TCR beta clonotypes.

The V end lost 5 bases, the J end lost 6 bases, and 11 bases lay between the germline ends. CDR3 length: 13 amino acids. Germline lookup yields CDR1 SGHTA and CDR2 FQGNSA. In TCRdb, the reads were re-called with MiXCR into one record per CDR3 protein. This repertoire shows roughly 54,000 distinct CDR3 sequences, around 34% found once; its top ten account for nearly 70%. The sample was PBMCs, sequenced either directly or after in vitro stimulation (not recorded which). This chain links TRBV7-2 with TRBJ2-1; perhaps D is TRBD1 or TRBD2 (5 bases each). The TCR was taken from a human donor in good health (CMV status not recorded). Some clones in this sample may be carry-over from other donors' samples. The CDR3 nucleotides are TGTGCCAGCAGCCCCTTTGGGGGCAATGAGCAGTTCTTC. Encoded protein: CASSPFGGNEQFF.